This TCR beta chain was retrieved from a study of T-cell reconstitution after alpha-beta-depleted transplantation in children. Preparation of the TCRbeta library involved a method that used unique molecular identifiers. TCRdb independently ran MiXCR on the PCR reads; one entry per CDR3 protein. The sample shows hundreds of thousands of distinct CDR3 sequences, around 17% of them seen only once. This clonotype was detected a few times. Its specificity is not known. The ends lost 3 bases at V and 2 bases at J; junction bases unmatched: 15. Germline loops: CDR1 MGHRA, CDR2 YSYEKL. The CDR3 runs to 19 residues. The study's findings and limits: Newly made T cells mostly supplied T-cell counts and diversity one year after transplant.

The chain uses TRBV4-1 and TRBJ2-1; 8 bases align to TRBD2. The sequencing here drew on PBMCs, mostly from graft donor cells, taken 360 days after TCRalphabeta/CD19-depleted stem cell transplant. The TCR was taken from a male patient younger than 18 who had a stem cell transplant for acute lymphoblastic leukemia, so the T cells may come from the graft donor. CDR3 bases: TGCGCCAGCAGCCACCGACTAGCGCGCAAGATTATCACCTACAATGAGCAGTTCTTC. Translated: CASSHRLARKIITYNEQFF.